This T cell receptor (beta chain) was profiled in a study of beta chain features in type 1 diabetes. As for the study in general: Patients were similar to healthy donors in age and gender (as well as in cell yields).

What was sequenced were expressed TCRB transcripts, since all of the isolated RNA had been reverse transcribed. Using immunoSEQ multiplex PCR, the repertoire was profiled, and TCRdb retains in-frame clones only, with some absent. This table has roughly 500,000 clones, about 32% appearing once. This CDR3 contains 17 residues. Germline lookup yields CDR1 SGHTA and CDR2 FQGNSA. V shed 8 bases and J 0 bases; nucleotides not matched to a gene: 12. Naive, central memory, regulatory and stem cell-like memory cells within the CD4+ compartment were sorted using CD45RO/CCR7/CD25/CD127/CD95/CD27. Sequencing was performed on naive CD4+ T cells from blood. The rearrangement uses TRBV7-2 and TRBJ2-3; TRBD2 aligns across 9 bases. The sequence derives from a man between 18 and 29 years old in good health. For the CDR3, the DNA is TGTGCCAGCGGAACCGGACTAGCGAGATCTAGCACAGATACGCAGTATTTT. This gives the protein CASGTGLARSSTDTQYF.